Each of the 3 T cell receptor beta chains below was sequenced from the same sample in a study of Ad26.COV2.S vaccination and SARS-CoV-2 variants. Measured with immunoSEQ multiplex PCR; TCRdb has only the in-frame clones, and not every one. Of approximately 300,000 clones in the sample, around 84% were seen once. Treatment indicated: around 19 received Ad26.COV2.S at low or high dose, single or two shots; 5 received placebo; per-sample allocation not given. Samples were taken on day 63 after the first vaccine or placebo injection. Specimen: peripheral blood, collected in a trial of Ad26.COV2.S vaccine versus placebo. All receptors derive from a person between 18 and 65 years old who received the Ad26.COV2.S COVID-19 vaccine or a placebo.

V usage is TRBV18 and J usage is TRBJ2-7, with D possibly being TRBD2 (5 bases). This CDR3 contains 15 residues. The V gene's germline CDR1 is KGHSH and CDR2 LQKENI. The germline V and J ends were trimmed by 3 bases and 1 base, with 13 bases remaining between them. DNA of the CDR3: TGTGCCAGCTCACCGGGAGAGGGAGTATCCTACGAGCAGTACTTC. This sequence encodes CASSPGEGVSYEQYF.

The rearrangement joins TRBV30 to TRBJ1-3, with D unclear. V was clipped by 6 bases and J by 0 bases, with 9 bases between them. CDR3 length equals 13 residues. Germline V gives CDR1 GTSNPN, CDR2 SVGIG (reference sequence). CDR3 sequence: CACTRSSGNTIYF. The DNA of the CDR3 is TGTGCCTGTACACGTAGCTCTGGAAACACCATATATTTT.

The rearrangement links TRBV12-5 to TRBJ2-1; 7 bases align to TRBD1. This CDR3 comprises 14 residues. Germline V lookup: CDR1 LGHNT, CDR2 FRNRAP. The trim removed 3 bases at V and 6 bases at J, leaving 5 bases unmatched. CDR3 amino acids: CASGLGQGVNEQFF. The CDR3 bases are TGTGCTAGTGGTTTAGGCCAGGGGGTCAATGAGCAGTTCTTC.